A single sample gave rise to the 5 T cell receptor beta chains below, sequenced in a study of T-cell reconstitution after alpha-beta-depleted transplantation in children listed by TCRdb under 2016. Library preparation was by PCR. The instrument given in TCRdb is Illumina HiSeq 2500. TCR libraries were prepared with molecular barcoding, using unique molecular identifiers to normalize TCRbeta repertoire quantification. Clones were called with MiXCR by TCRdb after fastp trimmed the public reads at Q25, and only in-frame beta chains were retained. Each CDR3 protein appears once, grouped with its most common genes and DNA. The table for this sample lists about 640,000 distinct CDR3 sequences; 16% of them were counted only once. The ten largest clones add up to approximately 1% of the sample. The sample was PBMCs from the stem cell graft donor, taken from the stem cell graft. The receptor set was obtained from a human donor who donated a stem cell graft to a child with acute myeloid leukemia.

The count of this clonotype is one. The rearrangement uses TRBV5-1 and TRBJ2-2; D unclear. The CDR3 is made up of 13 amino acids. V was cut by 1 base and J by 7 bases, with 8 bases left in between. Germline CDR1 reads SGHRS; CDR2 reads YFSETQ. CDR3 nucleotides: TGCGCCAGCAGCTTGATAGAGTACGGGGAGCTGTTTTTT. It specifies CASSLIEYGELFF.

This clonotype was observed at least ten times. This rearrangement joins TRBV20-1 to TRBJ1-5; 11 bases align to TRBD1. J gave up 3 bases and V 5 bases, and 12 bases lay outside the gene matches. Germline V gives CDR1 DFQATT, CDR2 SNEGSKA (reference sequence). The CDR3 has 17 amino acids. The CDR3 here is CSARPRDRGRNNQPQHF. The CDR3 nucleotides are TGCAGTGCTCGACCAAGGGACAGGGGGAGGAACAATCAGCCCCAGCATTTT.

The chain uses TRBV7-9 and TRBJ2-2; D gene unclear. Germline values: CDR1 SEHNR, CDR2 FQNEAQ (reference sequence). The germline V and J ends were trimmed by 3 bases and 7 bases, with 9 bases remaining between them. The CDR3 spans 13 residues. CDR3 bases: TGTGCCAGCAGCTTTAGGTGGAGCGGGGAGCTGTTTTTT. Protein sequence: CASSFRWSGELFF.

This clonotype was observed a handful of times. This sequence joins TRBV7-8 and TRBJ1-1, with 9 bases identical to TRBD1. The length of the CDR3 is 15 residues. The V gene end was trimmed by 3 bases and the J gene end by 5 bases; junction bases not matched to a gene: 7. The germline V gene has CDR1 SGHVS and CDR2 FQNEAQ. This CDR3 is CASSFSPGQGTEAFF. The CDR3, as DNA: TGTGCCAGCAGCTTTTCCCCGGGACAGGGAACTGAAGCTTTCTTT.

This sequence joins TRBV16 and TRBJ1-1; a weak D match, TRBD1 (5 bases). The CDR3 has 15 amino acids. V lost 4 bases to trimming and J lost 0 bases, with 12 bases between them. Germline CDR1 reads KGHSY; CDR2 reads FQNENV. The CDR3 here is CASSLDRPLNTEAFF. The CDR3 nucleotides read TGTGCCAGCAGCCTAGACAGACCCTTGAACACTGAAGCTTTCTTT.